The present entry profiles one T cell receptor beta chain with its context. The source of the sample is a study of PD-L1 blockade in urothelial cancer. Overall study context: Male sex and bladder-origin urothelial cancer were recorded for twenty-five of 29 patients. Blood was subjected to analysis at 3 weeks (second dose) and 6 weeks following treatment start.

Sample time point: peripheral blood 6 weeks after treatment start. This CDR3 comprises 15 residues. The germline gives CDR1 SGHTA, CDR2 FQGNSA. The V and J ends lost 6 bases and 6 bases, in that order; junction bases with no gene match: 9. Synthetically made TCR analog templates were put into each PCR as spikes. The protocol was immunoSEQ multiplex PCR, while the TCRdb copy is restricted to in-frame clones and leaves out a portion. Of roughly 120,000 clones listed, around nine tenths are singletons. Sample: PBMCs, taken around atezolizumab (anti-PD-L1) treatment. This TCR was sampled from a man in his 60s with urothelial cancer. This sequence joins TRBV7-2 and TRBJ2-1; the match to TRBD2 covers 9 bases. The CDR3 nucleotides are TGTGCCAGCAGTCAAGCGGGGGGCCACCTCAATGAGCAGTTCTTC. This encodes CASSQAGGHLNEQFF.